The TCR beta chain under discussion was sequenced for a study of naive and memory T cell subsets. Both TRBC1 and TRBC2 were covered by a beta constant-region primer of two equimolar oligonucleotides. Ligated cDNA was amplified by four rounds of PCR with nested alpha and beta constant-region primers and SP2. TCRdb fed the UMI-ligation and nested PCR reads into MiXCR, producing one record per CDR3 protein. The sample gives roughly 130,000 distinct CDR3 sequences, 35% to 45% of which show up once; 0.9% is in the top ten. In germline, CDR1 is PRHDT, CDR2 FYEKMQ (reference sequence). V trimming: 1 base; J trimming: 7 bases; junction bases outside the gene matches: 6. The CDR3 is made up of 15 amino acids. Four subsets defined by CD45RA and CD27 were sorted after CD3, CD4, CD8 and live/dead staining.

The sequencing input was central memory CD4+ T cells from blood. The sequence derives from a human donor in good health. This chain connects TRBV13 to TRBJ1-2; 10 bases match TRBD1. The CDR3 reads CASSLAGTGAAGYTF. Here the CDR3 DNA reads TGTGCCAGCAGCTTAGCCGGGACAGGGGCTGCTGGCTACACCTTC. Looking up the rest from reference TRBV13 and TRBJ1-2 gives the full variable domain: AAGVIQSPRHLIKEKRETATLKCYPIPRHDTVYWYQQGPGQDPQFLISFYEKMQSDKGSIPDRFSAQQFSDYHSELNMSSLELGDSALYFCASSLAGTGAAGYTFGSGTRLTVV.